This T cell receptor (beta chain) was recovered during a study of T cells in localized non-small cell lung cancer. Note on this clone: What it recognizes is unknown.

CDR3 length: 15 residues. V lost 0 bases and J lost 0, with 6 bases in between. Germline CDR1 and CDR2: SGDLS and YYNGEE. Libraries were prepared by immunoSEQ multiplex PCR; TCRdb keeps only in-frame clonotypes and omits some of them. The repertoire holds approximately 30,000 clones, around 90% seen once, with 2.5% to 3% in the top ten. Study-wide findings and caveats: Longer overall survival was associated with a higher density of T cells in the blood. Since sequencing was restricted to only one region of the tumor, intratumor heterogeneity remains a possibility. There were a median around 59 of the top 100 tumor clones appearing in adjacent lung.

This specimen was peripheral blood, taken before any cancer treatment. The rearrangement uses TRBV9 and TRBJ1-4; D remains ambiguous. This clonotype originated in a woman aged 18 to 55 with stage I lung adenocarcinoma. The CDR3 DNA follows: TGTGCCAGCAGCGTAGGGCAGGCAACTAATGAAAAACTGTTTTTT. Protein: CASSVGQATNEKLFF.